This entry lists 4 T cell receptor beta chains sequenced from one sample in a study of T cells in localized non-small cell lung cancer. Libraries were prepared by immunoSEQ multiplex PCR; TCRdb keeps only in-frame clonotypes and omits some of them. The repertoire consists of over a thousand clones, with about 20% occurring once and the leading ten covering under 12%. The sequencing used lung tumor tissue, collected before any cancer treatment. Source of these receptors: a male donor older than 55 with stage I lung adenocarcinoma.

The chain links TRBV4-1 to TRBJ2-2, with 8 bases that match TRBD1. CDR1 is MGHRA, CDR2 YSYEKL, per germline. V lost 0 bases to trimming and J lost 5 bases; unmatched junction nucleotides: 2. There are 15 residues in the CDR3. The CDR3 loop reads CASSQDQGATGELFF. DNA for the CDR3: TGCGCCAGCAGCCAAGATCAGGGGGCGACCGGGGAGCTGTTTTTT.

This clone appeared a few times. This CDR3 is CASSLGLGDTDTQYF. CDR3 in DNA: TGTGCCAGCAGCTTAGGCCTAGGGGACACAGATACGCAGTATTTT. J is TRBJ2-3 and V is TRBV11-3, with D possibly TRBD1 on 5 matching bases. This CDR3 spans 15 amino acids. Germline V gene lookup returns CDR1 SGHNT and CDR2 YENEEA. V was shortened by 1 base and J by 2 bases, with 10 bases between the two germline ends.

The rearrangement uses TRBV6-1 and TRBJ2-7; TRBD2 aligns across 7 bases. The CDR3 is 16 amino acids. Germline CDR1 is MNHNS and CDR2 is SASEGT. After removal of 1 base from V and 2 bases from J, the junction contained 8 bases not matched to a gene. Here the CDR3 DNA reads TGTGCCAGCAGTGAAGACCCCAGCGGGGTTCCCTACGAGCAGTACTTC. It translates to CASSEDPSGVPYEQYF.

There are a few counts of this clone. The CDR3 spells CASSPISGKNTGELFF. The CDR3 DNA reads TGTGCCAGCTCACCAATAAGCGGGAAGAATACCGGGGAGCTGTTTTTT. The J gene is TRBJ2-2, the V gene TRBV18; 7 bases map to TRBD2. The V and J ends lost 2 bases and 5 bases, in that order; junction bases with no gene match: 8. Germline lookup yields CDR1 KGHSH and CDR2 LQKENI. The CDR3 covers 16 residues.